Presented here are 18 T cell receptor beta chains from one specimen sequenced in a study of T-cell reconstitution after alpha-beta-depleted transplantation in children. Molecular barcoding with unique molecular identifiers was used for the TCRbeta library. A single record per CDR3 protein comes from TCRdb applying MiXCR to the PCR reads. Of about 980,000 distinct CDR3 sequences listed, under 30% are singletons. The starting material was PBMCs, mostly from graft donor cells, obtained 360 days after TCRalphabeta/CD19-depleted stem cell transplant. Receptor source: a boy under two years old who had a stem cell transplant for SCID, so the T cells may come from the graft donor.

The chain combines TRBV27 with TRBJ1-2; D is perhaps TRBD1 (6 bases). The CDR3 covers 13 residues. CDR1 is MNHEY, CDR2 SMNVEV, per germline (reference sequence). Trimming removed 3 bases from V and 5 bases from J, with 10 bases in between. In DNA form, the CDR3 reads TGTGCCAGCAGTTTCACAGGGTTATATGGCTACACCTTC. Amino acid sequence: CASSFTGLYGYTF.

The rearrangement joins TRBV20-1 to TRBJ2-1; 9 bases line up with TRBD2. The germline V gene has CDR1 DFQATT and CDR2 SNEGSKA (reference sequence). Unmatched junction bases numbered 22, after V lost 3 bases and J lost 7 bases. This CDR3 contains 19 residues. CDR3 sequence: CSARKLGKRGVPDYNEQFF. The DNA for the CDR3 is TGCAGTGCTAGGAAATTGGGGAAGCGGGGGGTTCCTGACTATAATGAGCAGTTCTTC.

This chain connects TRBV20-1 to TRBJ2-4; D not resolved. V lost 3 bases to trimming and J lost 8 bases, with 17 bases between them. The CDR3 spans 14 residues. Germline CDR1 is DFQATT and CDR2 is SNEGSKA (reference sequence). CDR3 bases: TGCAGTGCTAGGAGTCGGCGTCTCGCGGACATTCAGTACTTC. This encodes CSARSRRLADIQYF.

The gene calls are TRBV4-2 and TRBJ2-7; 8 bases align to TRBD1. CDR1 is LGHNA and CDR2 is YNFKEQ in the germline V gene. The V segment lost 5 bases and the J segment 6 bases; nucleotides outside the gene matches: 15. This CDR3 contains 16 residues. This chain's CDR3 is CASSSRQVSGGGEQYF. For the CDR3, the DNA is TGTGCCAGCAGCTCCCGTCAGGTCTCAGGGGGCGGCGAGCAGTACTTC.

V and J are TRBV12-3 or TRBV12-4 and TRBJ1-4; possible D gene TRBD1, 6 bases. V dropped 1 base and J dropped 8 bases, with 11 bases sitting between them. This CDR3 has 14 amino acids. CDR3 DNA: TGTGCCAGCAGTTTAGACAGGGTTTGGGAAAAACTGTTTTTT. This encodes CASSLDRVWEKLFF.

This clonotype was detected only a few times. The chain couples TRBV5-1 to TRBJ2-7; D gene ambiguous. The V end was cut by 0 bases, the J end by 3 bases, with 7 bases between. Germline CDR1 SGHRS, CDR2 YFSETQ. The CDR3 is made up of 13 amino acids. The CDR3 coding sequence is TGCGCCAGCAGCTTGGGGGCCGTCTACGAGCAGTACTTC. Encoded protein: CASSLGAVYEQYF.

The sample holds many counts of this clonotype. The chain employs TRBV4-1 and TRBJ2-5, with TRBD2 identical over 7 bases. The germline V gene has CDR1 MGHRA and CDR2 YSYEKL. This CDR3 has 16 residues. The V and J ends lost 1 base and 10 bases, in that order; junction bases with no gene match: 15. In nucleotides, the CDR3 is TGCGCCAGCAGCCAAGCGGCGCAGGGAGGGCAAAAGGTCCAGTACTTC. Encoded protein: CASSQAAQGGQKVQYF.

J is TRBJ1-2 and V is TRBV20-1; no clear D. The CDR3 extends over 12 amino acids. Trimming removed 0 bases at V and 7 bases at J, with 9 bases between. Germline CDR1 reads DFQATT; CDR2 reads SNEGSKA (reference sequence). The CDR3 here is CSARDLAGGYTF. The CDR3 DNA sequence: TGCAGTGCTAGAGATTTGGCAGGTGGCTACACCTTC.

The CDR3 region is CASSKLPGPYEQYF. For the CDR3, the DNA is TGCGCCAGCAGCAAACTCCCGGGTCCCTACGAGCAGTACTTC. The chain joins TRBV5-1 to TRBJ2-7; no clear D gene. CDR1 and CDR2 (germline): SGHRS, YFSETQ. V lost 4 bases, J lost 2 bases, and 13 bases lay in between. There are 14 residues in the CDR3.

The chain couples TRBV5-1 to TRBJ2-3; 10 bases are a match to TRBD2. The CDR3 runs 14 residues. The trim removed 4 bases at V and 7 bases at J, leaving 6 bases unmatched. CDR1 and CDR2 from the germline V gene are SGHRS and YFSETQ. The chain's CDR3 is CASSPTSGVHTQYF. CDR3 sequence (DNA): TGCGCCAGCAGCCCTACTAGCGGGGTACATACGCAGTATTTT.

The genes are TRBV29-1 and TRBJ2-3; D gene ambiguous. V shed 3 bases and J shed 3 bases, with 13 bases lying between them. CDR3 size: 14 residues. Germline CDR1 reads SQVTM; CDR2 reads ANQGSEA. CDR3 bases: TGCAGCGTTGATTTGGTTCTGCGAACAGATACGCAGTATTTT. It translates to CSVDLVLRTDTQYF.

This rearrangement joins TRBV9 to TRBJ2-1, with 9 positions matching TRBD1. V shed 3 bases and J 7 bases; nucleotides not matched to a gene: 11. Germline V gene sequence: CDR1 SGDLS, CDR2 YYNGEE. CDR3 length equals 16 residues. The CDR3 reads CASSAGDRVIGNEQFF. The CDR3 coding sequence is TGTGCCAGCAGCGCCGGGGACAGGGTAATCGGGAATGAGCAGTTCTTC. Using reference TRBV9 and TRBJ2-1 for the parts outside the CDR3, the full variable domain is DSGVTQTPKHLITATGQRVTLRCSPRSGDLSVYWYQQSLDQGLQFLIQYYNGEERAKGNILERFSAQQFPDLHSELNLSSLELGDSALYFCASSAGDRVIGNEQFFGPGTRLTVL.

This clonotype was observed a handful of times. The chain has TRBV4-2 and TRBJ1-5, with no clear D. The CDR3 has 16 amino acids. Germline V gene lookup returns CDR1 LGHNA and CDR2 YNFKEQ. The V end was cut by 0 bases, the J end by 1 base, with 10 bases between. CDR3 residues: CASSQEVGSSNQPQHF. The CDR3 DNA reads TGTGCCAGCAGCCAAGAGGTAGGATCCAGCAATCAGCCCCAGCATTTT.

This clonotype was found a few times. The V and J genes are TRBV9 and TRBJ2-2; a possible D gene is TRBD2 (6 bases). The CDR3 covers 17 residues. Trimming removed 7 bases at V and 0 bases at J, with 19 bases between. Germline lookup yields CDR1 SGDLS and CDR2 YYNGEE. CDR3 in amino acids: CASGGTPWPSNTGELFF. The CDR3 DNA follows: TGTGCCAGCGGGGGGACGCCCTGGCCGTCGAACACCGGGGAGCTGTTTTTT.

This CDR3 reads CASSLALTRETQYF. CDR3 DNA: TGCGCCAGCAGCTTGGCCTTAACAAGAGAGACCCAGTACTTC. The chain recombines TRBV5-1 with TRBJ2-5; D is unclear. The CDR3 extends over 14 amino acids. V lost 0 bases and J lost 4, with 10 bases in between. Germline CDR1 and CDR2: SGHRS and YFSETQ.

The chain is built from TRBV5-1 and TRBJ1-1, with TRBD1 matching 11 bases. The V gene end was trimmed by 0 bases and the J gene end by 4 bases; junction bases not matched to a gene: 5. Germline CDR1 SGHRS, CDR2 YFSETQ. The CDR3 totals 16 residues. The CDR3 nucleotides are TGCGCCAGCAGCTTGGCGGGACAGGGGGGGCGCACTGAAGCTTTCTTT. Translation: CASSLAGQGGRTEAFF.

The genes are TRBV6-5 and TRBJ1-2; weak D call: TRBD1 (5 bases). Trimming removed 1 base from V and 1 base from J, with 10 bases in between. Looked up from germline, CDR1 is MNHEY and CDR2 is SVGAGI. This CDR3 region has 15 residues. Written as DNA, the CDR3 is TGTGCCAGCAGTTACTTGGGGCAGTTTAACTATGGCTACACCTTC. Its protein is CASSYLGQFNYGYTF.

The V call is TRBV25-1, the J call TRBJ2-1; TRBD1 is a possible D gene (5 bases). The germline CDR1 and CDR2 sequences are MGHDK and SYGVNS. The germline V and J ends were trimmed by 5 bases and 3 bases, with 20 bases remaining between them. CDR3 length: 17 residues. CDR3 sequence reads: CASSPQQGVRYYNEQFF. Here the CDR3 DNA reads TGTGCCAGCAGTCCACAACAAGGGGTTCGGTACTACAATGAGCAGTTCTTC.